One and the same sample provided the 24 T cell receptor beta chains below, sequenced in a study of post-analysis software for immune sequencing data (dated by TCRdb to between 2014 and 2017). The library was generated by PCR. Sequenced on an Illumina HiSeq 2500. To reduce PCR and sequencing biases, unique molecular identifiers were incorporated into the TCR beta cDNA libraries. In TCRdb, the public reads were trimmed at Q25 with fastp and aligned with MiXCR, with productive beta chains retained. Identical CDR3 protein sequences are pooled into one entry, listed with their most common genes and DNA. The sample contains roughly 870,000 distinct CDR3 sequences, 53% of them found a single time. The ten largest clones represent approximately 4.2% of the sample. Broader findings and caveats from the paper: A few TRBV segments, including TRBV5-6, TRBV5-1 and TRBV20-1, were significantly more frequent in patients than controls.

What these receptors recognize is not known. The sequencing input was blood. The receptors derive from a girl aged 10 to 17 with multiple sclerosis.

The rearrangement joins TRBV29-1 to TRBJ2-1; no definite D call. CDR3 length: 14 amino acids. The V and J ends lost 7 bases and 0 bases respectively, with 13 bases between them. Germline V gene data show CDR1 as SQVTM and CDR2 as ANQGSEA. The CDR3 spells CSGGHWRSYNEQFF. CDR3 in DNA: TGCAGCGGGGGTCACTGGCGCTCCTACAATGAGCAGTTCTTC.

The chain carries TRBV29-1 and TRBJ1-1; D is undetermined. V was shortened by 6 bases and J by 3 bases, with 8 bases between the two germline ends. From germline, CDR1 is SQVTM and CDR2 ANQGSEA. The CDR3 contains 11 residues. The CDR3 nucleotides read TGCAGCGTAAGAGCCGACACTGAAGCTTTCTTT. It yields the protein CSVRADTEAFF.

This rearrangement joins TRBV7-9 to TRBJ2-3, with 10 nucleotides matching TRBD1. From germline, CDR1 is SEHNR and CDR2 FQNEAQ (reference sequence). Unmatched junction bases numbered 4, after V lost 5 bases and J lost 2 bases. The CDR3 spans 15 residues. CDR3 coding DNA: TGTGCCAGCAGCACGGGACAGGGGTTCACAGATACGCAGTATTTT. Protein sequence: CASSTGQGFTDTQYF.

The genes are TRBV12-3 or TRBV12-4 and TRBJ1-2; 9 bases match TRBD1. This CDR3 has 17 residues. The J segment lost 8 bases and the V segment lost 2 bases, leaving 15 bases of the junction unmatched. The CDR3 loop reads CASSLTGTGPSTSGYTF. In DNA, the CDR3 is TGTGCCAGCAGTTTAACCGGGACAGGGCCATCAACCTCCGGCTACACCTTC.

Here the CDR3 DNA reads TGCGCCAGCAGCTTCGAGGTGACTAGCGGGAGCGAGCAGTACTTC. This gives the protein CASSFEVTSGSEQYF. The V call is TRBV5-1, the J call TRBJ2-5, with 12 nucleotides matching TRBD2. Near its end, the DNA agrees better with TRBJ2-7, so the J call may be wrong. Germline assignment: CDR1 SGHRS and CDR2 YFSETQ. The CDR3 consists of 15 residues.

The chain joins TRBV5-1 to TRBJ2-5; D may match TRBD1 or TRBD2 (5 bases each). CDR1 and CDR2 from the germline V gene are SGHRS and YFSETQ. Trimming left V 1 base short and J 4 bases short, with 11 bases between. The CDR3 contains 14 residues. The CDR3 bases are TGCGCCAGCAGCTTGATCGGGACCCCAGAGACCCAGTACTTC. Translation gives CASSLIGTPETQYF. The full variable domain, with the rest looked up from reference TRBV5-1 and TRBJ2-5, is KAGVTQTPRYLIKTRGQQVTLSCSPISGHRSVSWYQQTPGQGLQFLFEYFSETQRNKGNFPGRFSGRQFSNSRSEMNVSTLELGDSALYLCASSLIGTPETQYFGPGTRLLVL.

The J gene is TRBJ2-7, the V gene TRBV29-1; TRBD2 aligns across 7 bases. V lost 4 bases and J lost 1; bases outside the gene matches: 4. The CDR3 sequence is 13 residues long. Germline values: CDR1 SQVTM, CDR2 ANQGSEA. The CDR3: CSVAAGGSYEQYF. The CDR3 DNA follows: TGCAGCGTTGCGGCCGGGGGGTCCTACGAGCAGTACTTC.

Comment on this clonotype: Relative to the germline gene, one junction end is altered; a read error may explain this. The rearrangement links TRBV6-6 to TRBJ1-2; 9 bases align to TRBD1. CDR3 length equals 15 residues. The germline V gene has CDR1 MNHNY and CDR2 SVGAGI (reference sequence). The CDR3 spells CANSYGTGHFYGYTF. CDR3 DNA sequence: TGTGCCAACAGTTACGGGACAGGGCATTTTTATGGCTACACCTTC.

The rearrangement joins TRBV7-3 to TRBJ2-3, with D perhaps TRBD2 (6 bases). Trimming removed 8 bases from V and 6 bases from J, with 18 bases in between. CDR3 size: 14 residues. CDR1 is SGHTA and CDR2 is FQGTGA in the germline V gene. Here the CDR3 reads CASGGSGYFDTQYF. Written as DNA, the CDR3 is TGTGCCAGCGGGGGGTCAGGGTACTTCGATACGCAGTATTTT.

This chain links TRBV28 with TRBJ1-5; 7 positions agree with TRBD1. Germline V gene sequence: CDR1 MDHEN, CDR2 SYDVKM. The CDR3 has 13 amino acids. V dropped 8 bases and J dropped 5; count of bases not matched to a gene: 6. Here the CDR3 reads CASGGQPYQPQHF. CDR3 coding DNA: TGTGCCAGCGGGGGACAGCCTTATCAGCCCCAGCATTTT.

The CDR3 sequence is CASTRPGLDQETQYF. The CDR3 DNA follows: TGCGCCAGCACGCGACCGGGACTAGATCAAGAGACCCAGTACTTC. The rearrangement uses TRBV5-1 and TRBJ2-7; the match to TRBD2 covers 8 bases. The J call could be wrong; TRBJ2-5 is a better fit for the DNA end. In germline, CDR1 is SGHRS, CDR2 YFSETQ. CDR3 length: 15 residues.

The rearrangement uses TRBV5-1 and TRBJ1-4; 7 bases map to TRBD1. The trim removed 4 bases at V and 0 bases at J, leaving 6 bases unmatched. The CDR3 has 16 residues. Per the germline V gene, CDR1 is SGHRS and CDR2 is YFSETQ. Written as DNA, the CDR3 is TGCGCCAGCAGCGCGGGGACAGATACAACTAATGAAAAACTGTTTTTT. Protein product: CASSAGTDTTNEKLFF.

This clonotype was detected only a few times. The gene calls are TRBV9 and TRBJ2-5; D ambiguous. Deletions cut 0 bases from V and 4 bases from J, with 13 bases between. The length of the CDR3 is 15 residues. Germline loops: CDR1 SGDLS, CDR2 YYNGEE. CDR3 amino acids: CASSVGLTNGETQYF. CDR3 sequence (DNA): TGTGCCAGCAGCGTAGGCCTGACAAACGGAGAGACCCAGTACTTC. The variable domain in full, completed from reference TRBV9 and TRBJ2-5, reads DSGVTQTPKHLITATGQRVTLRCSPRSGDLSVYWYQQSLDQGLQFLIQYYNGEERAKGNILERFSAQQFPDLHSELNLSSLELGDSALYFCASSVGLTNGETQYFGPGTRLLVL.

The genes are TRBV29-1 and TRBJ1-2; D is possibly TRBD1 (6 bases). The CDR3 runs to 12 residues. CDR1 is SQVTM, CDR2 ANQGSEA, per germline. The V end lost 3 bases, the J end lost 8 bases, and 13 bases lay between the germline ends. The CDR3 protein is CSVEFRGGGYTF. The CDR3 DNA sequence: TGCAGCGTTGAGTTCAGGGGAGGGGGCTACACCTTC.

The chain couples TRBV7-6 to TRBJ2-3; the match to TRBD1 covers 8 bases. The CDR3 has 16 amino acids. The junction had 6 bases not matched to a gene; V was cut back by 4 bases and J by 0 bases. Per germline, CDR1 SGHVS and CDR2 FNYEAQ. CDR3 in DNA: TGTGCCAGCAGCTCGGGACAGGACATGAGCACAGATACGCAGTATTTT. This encodes CASSSGQDMSTDTQYF.

This clonotype occurred a few times. This rearrangement joins TRBV12-3 or TRBV12-4 to TRBJ2-7, with D possibly TRBD2 on 6 matching bases. This CDR3 has 17 amino acids. Trimming shortened V by 5 bases and J by 0 bases, and 20 bases separated the two germline ends. The CDR3 nucleotides read TGTGCCAGCAGTAAAGGCGGTCGGCGGGGACTCTCCTACGAGCAGTACTTC. Its translation is CASSKGGRRGLSYEQYF.

In its sample, this clonotype was seen a few times. The V call is TRBV4-2, the J call TRBJ2-1; 9 bases align to TRBD1. The J segment lost 1 base and the V segment lost 3 bases, leaving 4 bases of the junction unmatched. CDR1 and CDR2 (germline): LGHNA, YNFKEQ. This CDR3 has 16 residues. CDR3 sequence: CASSQGDRVSYNEQFF. The CDR3 DNA sequence: TGTGCCAGCAGCCAGGGGGACAGGGTTTCCTACAATGAGCAGTTCTTC.

The table lists this clonotype with a count of one. The V gene is TRBV20-1, the J gene TRBJ2-7; D ambiguous. CDR1 is DFQATT, CDR2 SNEGSKA, per germline (reference sequence). Trimming removed 1 base from V and 7 bases from J, with 5 bases in between. CDR3 length: 10 residues. The chain's CDR3 is CSARAEEQYF. The DNA of the CDR3 is TGCAGTGCTAGAGCGGAAGAGCAGTACTTC.

J is TRBJ2-4 and V is TRBV5-6; 10 bases align to TRBD1. The end of the DNA aligns better with TRBJ2-7, so the J call may be wrong. The CDR3 runs 16 residues. Per germline, CDR1 SGHDT and CDR2 YYEEEE. CDR3 coding DNA: TGTGCCAGCAGCCCCCCTGGGACAGGGGTTACCTACGAGCAGTACTTC. Protein: CASSPPGTGVTYEQYF.

The chain couples TRBV3-1 to TRBJ2-7; 9 nucleotides align to TRBD2. CDR1 and CDR2 from the germline V gene are LGHDT and YNNKEL (reference sequence). V lost 0 bases, J lost 2 bases, and 8 bases stayed unmatched. The CDR3 contains 17 residues. In DNA, the CDR3 is TGTGCCAGCAGCCAAGATTTAGCGGGGGTGCTCCCCTACGAGCAGTACTTC. Translation gives CASSQDLAGVLPYEQYF.

This clonotype was seen only a few times. The rearrangement joins TRBV5-1 to TRBJ2-7; D possibly corresponds to TRBD1 (5 bases). Between the trimmed V and J ends, which lost 1 base and 0 bases, there was a span of 11 bases. The CDR3 is 15 amino acids. Per germline, CDR1 SGHRS and CDR2 YFSETQ. The CDR3 here is CASSLPGHSSYEQYF. The CDR3 coding sequence is TGCGCCAGCAGCTTGCCAGGGCATAGCTCCTACGAGCAGTACTTC.

The V and J genes are TRBV3-1 and TRBJ2-5; D unresolved. With 1 base removed from V and 1 base from J, the gap between germline ends came to 10 bases. Germline assignment: CDR1 LGHDT and CDR2 YNNKEL (reference sequence). The CDR3 consists of 15 residues. Written as DNA, the CDR3 is TGTGCCAGCAGCCAAGGAGGCCCGCTCCAAGAGACCCAGTACTTC. This encodes CASSQGGPLQETQYF.

This clonotype occurred a few times. The rearrangement links TRBV10-1 to TRBJ2-3; D uncertain. There are 17 residues in the CDR3. Trimming stripped 2 bases from V and 0 bases from J, with 15 bases between. Germline CDR1 is WNHNN and CDR2 is SYGVQD (reference sequence). The CDR3 is CASSERWSDPSTDTQYF. In DNA form, the CDR3 reads TGCGCCAGCAGTGAGCGATGGAGTGACCCTAGCACAGATACGCAGTATTTT.

The rearrangement joins TRBV29-1 to TRBJ2-7; maybe TRBD2 (6 bases). The germline gives CDR1 SQVTM, CDR2 ANQGSEA. This CDR3 comprises 13 residues. V lost 3 bases, J lost 2 bases, and 11 bases lay in between. CDR3 region: CSVDVGGAYEQYF. The CDR3 DNA follows: TGCAGCGTTGACGTGGGGGGAGCCTACGAGCAGTACTTC.